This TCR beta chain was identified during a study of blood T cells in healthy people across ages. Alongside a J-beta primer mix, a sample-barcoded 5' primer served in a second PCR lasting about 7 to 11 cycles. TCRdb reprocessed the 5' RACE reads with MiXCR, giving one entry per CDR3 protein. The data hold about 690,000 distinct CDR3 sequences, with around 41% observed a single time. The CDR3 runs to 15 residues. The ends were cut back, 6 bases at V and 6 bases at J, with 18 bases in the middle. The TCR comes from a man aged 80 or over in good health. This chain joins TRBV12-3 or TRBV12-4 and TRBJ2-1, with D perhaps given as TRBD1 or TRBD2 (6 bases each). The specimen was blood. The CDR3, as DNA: TGTGCCAGCAGCCGGACCGGGGGCTTTGCCAATGAGCAGTTCTTC. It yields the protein CASSRTGGFANEQFF.